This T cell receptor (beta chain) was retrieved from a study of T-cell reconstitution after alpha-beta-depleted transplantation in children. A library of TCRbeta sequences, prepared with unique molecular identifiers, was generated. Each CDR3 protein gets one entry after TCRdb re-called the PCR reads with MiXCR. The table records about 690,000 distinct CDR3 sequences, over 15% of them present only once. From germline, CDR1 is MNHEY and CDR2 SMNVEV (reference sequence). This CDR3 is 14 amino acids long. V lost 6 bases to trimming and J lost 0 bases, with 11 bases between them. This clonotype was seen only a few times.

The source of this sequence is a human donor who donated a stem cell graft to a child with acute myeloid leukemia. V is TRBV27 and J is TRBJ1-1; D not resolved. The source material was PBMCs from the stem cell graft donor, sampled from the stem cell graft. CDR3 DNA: TGTGCCAGCAGCCGGGTGGCTTTGAACACTGAAGCTTTCTTT. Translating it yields CASSRVALNTEAFF.